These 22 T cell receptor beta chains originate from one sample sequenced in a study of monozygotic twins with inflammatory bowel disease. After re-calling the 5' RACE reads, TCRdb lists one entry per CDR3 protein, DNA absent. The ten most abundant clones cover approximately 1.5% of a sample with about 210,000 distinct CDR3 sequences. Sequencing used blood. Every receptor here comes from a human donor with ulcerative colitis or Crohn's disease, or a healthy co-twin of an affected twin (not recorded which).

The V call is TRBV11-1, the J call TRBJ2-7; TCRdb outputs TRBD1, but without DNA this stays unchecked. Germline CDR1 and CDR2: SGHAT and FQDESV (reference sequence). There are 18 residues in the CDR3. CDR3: CASSLAWNRQLGGYEQYF.

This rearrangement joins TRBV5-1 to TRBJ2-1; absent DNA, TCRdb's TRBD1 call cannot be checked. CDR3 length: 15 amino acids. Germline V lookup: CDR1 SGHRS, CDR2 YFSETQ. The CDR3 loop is CASSSDSGGMDEQFF. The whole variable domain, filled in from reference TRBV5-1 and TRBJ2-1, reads KAGVTQTPRYLIKTRGQQVTLSCSPISGHRSVSWYQQTPGQGLQFLFEYFSETQRNKGNFPGRFSGRQFSNSRSEMNVSTLELGDSALYLCASSSDSGGMDEQFFGPGTRLTVL.

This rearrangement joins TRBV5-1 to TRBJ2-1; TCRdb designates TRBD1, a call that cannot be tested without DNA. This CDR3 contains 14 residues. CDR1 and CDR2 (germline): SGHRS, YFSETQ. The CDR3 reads CASRPTGPVHEQFF.

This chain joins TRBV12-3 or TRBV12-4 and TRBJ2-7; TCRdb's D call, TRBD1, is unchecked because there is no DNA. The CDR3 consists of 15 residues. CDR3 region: CASRGPRQGDYEQYF.

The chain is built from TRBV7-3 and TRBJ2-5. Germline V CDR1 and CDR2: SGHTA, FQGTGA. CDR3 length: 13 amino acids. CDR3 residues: CASSLANQETQYF.

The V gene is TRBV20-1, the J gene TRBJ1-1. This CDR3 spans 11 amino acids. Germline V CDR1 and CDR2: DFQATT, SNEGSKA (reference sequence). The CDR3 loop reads CSATESTEAFF.

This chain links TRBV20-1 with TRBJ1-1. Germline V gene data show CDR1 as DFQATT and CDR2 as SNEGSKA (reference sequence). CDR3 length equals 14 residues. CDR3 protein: CSGFPDSLRTEAFF.

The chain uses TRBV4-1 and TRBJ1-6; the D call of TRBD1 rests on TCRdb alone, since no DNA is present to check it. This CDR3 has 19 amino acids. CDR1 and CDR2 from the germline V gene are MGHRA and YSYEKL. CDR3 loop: CASSQDWDTGRGSTSPLHF.

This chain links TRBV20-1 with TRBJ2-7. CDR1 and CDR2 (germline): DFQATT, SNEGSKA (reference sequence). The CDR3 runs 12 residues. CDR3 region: CSAKVYPYEQYF.

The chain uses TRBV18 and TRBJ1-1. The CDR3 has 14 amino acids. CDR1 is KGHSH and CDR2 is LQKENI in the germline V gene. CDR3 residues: CASSPPGMNTEAFF.

The CDR3 here is CASSESNLGWDTIYF. V is TRBV10-2 and J is TRBJ1-3. The CDR3 length is 15 residues. CDR1 and CDR2 (germline): WSHSY, SAAADI.

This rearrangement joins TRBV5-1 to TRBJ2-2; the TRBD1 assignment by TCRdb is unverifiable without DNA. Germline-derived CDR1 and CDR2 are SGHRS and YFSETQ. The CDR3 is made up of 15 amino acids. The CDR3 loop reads CASTPQGTDTGELFF.

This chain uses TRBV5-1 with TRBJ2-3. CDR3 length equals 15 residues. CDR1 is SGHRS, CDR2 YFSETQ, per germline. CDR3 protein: CASSWRRLYTDTQYF. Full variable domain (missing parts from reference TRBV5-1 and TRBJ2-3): KAGVTQTPRYLIKTRGQQVTLSCSPISGHRSVSWYQQTPGQGLQFLFEYFSETQRNKGNFPGRFSGRQFSNSRSEMNVSTLELGDSALYLCASSWRRLYTDTQYFGPGTRLTVL.

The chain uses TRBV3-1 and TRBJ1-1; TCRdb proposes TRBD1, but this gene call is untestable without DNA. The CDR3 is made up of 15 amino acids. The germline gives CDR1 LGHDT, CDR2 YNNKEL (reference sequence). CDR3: CASSRSGTRNTEAFF.

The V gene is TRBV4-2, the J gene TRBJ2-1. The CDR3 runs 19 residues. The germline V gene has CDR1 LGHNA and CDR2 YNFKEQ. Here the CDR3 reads CASSQDHWSLYGSYNEQFF.

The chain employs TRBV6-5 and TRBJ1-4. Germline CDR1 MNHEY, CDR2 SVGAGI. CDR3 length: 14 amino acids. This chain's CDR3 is CASSYLGSNEKLFF.

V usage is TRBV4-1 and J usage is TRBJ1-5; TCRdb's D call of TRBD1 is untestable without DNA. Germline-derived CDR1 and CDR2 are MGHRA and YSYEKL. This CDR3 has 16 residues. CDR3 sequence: CASSLQNQGVTQPQHF.

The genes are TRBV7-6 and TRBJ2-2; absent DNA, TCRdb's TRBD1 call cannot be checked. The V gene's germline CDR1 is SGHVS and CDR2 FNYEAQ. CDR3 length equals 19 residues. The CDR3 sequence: CASNPFPTGGGLSTGELFF.

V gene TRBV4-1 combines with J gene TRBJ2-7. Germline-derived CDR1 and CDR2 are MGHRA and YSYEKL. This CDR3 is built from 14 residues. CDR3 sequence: CASSQGRGPYEQYF.

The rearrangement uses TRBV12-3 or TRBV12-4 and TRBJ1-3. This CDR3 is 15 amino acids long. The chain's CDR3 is CASSPDGISGNTIYF.

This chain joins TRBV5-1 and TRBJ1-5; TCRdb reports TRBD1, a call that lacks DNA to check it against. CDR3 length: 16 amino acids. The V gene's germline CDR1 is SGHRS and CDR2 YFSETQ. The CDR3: CASSLLPGTDNQPQHF.

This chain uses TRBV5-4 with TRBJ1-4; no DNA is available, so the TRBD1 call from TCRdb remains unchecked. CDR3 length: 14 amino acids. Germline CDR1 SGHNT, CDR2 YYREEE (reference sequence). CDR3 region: CASSLRPTNEKLFF.